This TCR beta chain was recorded in a study of blood T cell repertoires in COVID-19. As for the study in general: Collection of acute and convalescent COVID-19 samples took place in the United States, Italy and Spain.

The germline CDR1 and CDR2 sequences are KGHSH and LQKENI. With V trimmed by 1 base and J by 2 bases, 0 bases remained unmatched. The CDR3 has 14 amino acids. Original processing methods: Amplification of reference gene primers was used by the study to estimate nucleated cell counts. This table comes from immunoSEQ multiplex PCR, and its TCRdb copy is limited to in-frame clones, with some not included. That table is the source of V, J and clone size, and D and trimming were worked out from the DNA. The sample includes some 250,000 clones, over 70% of them seen just once. The chain recombines TRBV18 with TRBJ2-7; 9 positions agree with TRBD1. The clonotype was recovered from a woman of 80 years or more with acute or convalescent COVID-19. Sequenced material: peripheral blood. Here the CDR3 reads CASSPRTGAYEQYF. The CDR3 region has the DNA TGTGCCAGCTCACCACGGACAGGGGCCTACGAGCAGTACTTC.